The 3 T cell receptor beta chains below come from one sample, sequenced in a study of T cell responses to AZD1222 COVID-19 vaccine (dated by TCRdb to the early 2020s). Library generation was performed with the immunoSEQ multiplex PCR assay. TCRdb took this table from immuneACCESS and kept in-frame rearrangements with V and J called. Such tables lack part of the clones; where checked against another copy, unresolved V genes explain under half of the gap, and the rest is unexplained. In all, the sample holds about 130,000 clones, and 70% to 90% of those were seen once. Together, the top ten hold about 9.4% of the sample. The time point label for this specimen denotes: baseline before first vaccination. The sequenced sample was peripheral blood, obtained on day 0 of AZD1222 vaccination. These receptors originate from an adult in good health.

The chain links TRBV28 to TRBJ2-2; 16 bases align to TRBD2. Per germline, CDR1 MDHEN and CDR2 SYDVKM. The CDR3 sequence is 18 residues long. The V and J ends lost 6 bases and 4 bases, in that order; junction bases with no gene match: 8. CDR3 amino acids: CASRGLAGGPIGTGELFF. The CDR3 DNA follows: TGTGCCAGCAGGGGACTAGCGGGAGGGCCTATCGGCACCGGGGAGCTGTTTTTT. The entire variable domain, with the rest obtained from reference TRBV28 and TRBJ2-2, is as follows: DVKVTQSSRYLVKRTGEKVFLECVQDMDHENMFWYRQDPGLGLRLIYFSYDVKMKEKGDIPEGYSVSREKKERFSLILESASTNQTSMYLCASRGLAGGPIGTGELFFGEGSRLTVL.

This clone was seen just once. V is TRBV6-2 or TRBV6-3 and J is TRBJ1-2, with TRBD1 matching 9 bases. V shed 0 bases, J shed 5 bases, and the junction held 7 bases outside the gene matches. In germline, CDR1 is MNHEY, CDR2 SVGEGT. This CDR3 comprises 16 residues. Here the CDR3 reads CASSYSGTGPFYGYTF. The CDR3 nucleotides read TGTGCCAGCAGTTACTCCGGGACAGGGCCGTTTTATGGCTACACCTTC.

This sequence joins TRBV19 and TRBJ1-5; D possibly corresponds to TRBD1 (5 bases). CDR1 is LNHDA and CDR2 is SQIVND in the germline V gene (reference sequence). Trimming stripped 6 bases from V and 6 bases from J, with 18 bases between. This CDR3 is 15 amino acids long. CDR3 loop: CASSLDWGSGQPQHF. In nucleotides, the CDR3 is TGTGCCAGTAGCCTAGACTGGGGGAGTGGTCAGCCCCAGCATTTT. The variable domain in full, completed from reference TRBV19 and TRBJ1-5, reads DGGITQSPKYLFRKEGQNVTLSCEQNLNHDAMYWYRQDPGQGLRLIYYSQIVNDFQKGDIAEGYSVSREKKESFPLTVTSAQKNPTAFYLCASSLDWGSGQPQHFGDGTRLSIL.